The clone carrying this T cell receptor beta chain has only a few counts. The data stem from a study of T cells after yellow fever vaccination. Study context: The fractions with low cell numbers were processed using SMART-Seq v4 Ultra Low Input.

The V end lost 2 bases, the J end lost 5 bases, and 9 bases lay between the germline ends. Germline V lookup: CDR1 MNHEY, CDR2 SVGAGI. This CDR3 spans 14 amino acids. TCRdb re-derived calls from the 5' RACE reads in MiXCR, one entry per CDR3 protein. Of 85,000 to 100,000 distinct CDR3 sequences listed, around 5.8% are singletons. This sequence was found in a man between 18 and 29 years old who received the YFV17D yellow fever vaccine. Source: CD8+ T cells sorted from PBMCs, taken 10 days after the yellow fever booster vaccination. The chain recombines TRBV6-5 with TRBJ2-2; D is unclear. This CDR3 is CASSYGQRTGELFF. In DNA form, the CDR3 reads TGTGCCAGCAGTTACGGCCAACGAACCGGGGAGCTGTTTTTT.